Detailed here is one T cell receptor (beta chain). Antigen unknown. This specimen belongs to a study of Ad26.COV2.S vaccination and SARS-CoV-2 variants. Background on the study: Recipients of Ad26.COV2.S got it intramuscularly, once or twice 56 days apart.

Study-level findings and limits: Placebo recipients had lower spike-specific TCR breadth than vaccine recipients.

Trimming left V 4 bases short and J 1 base short, with 11 bases between. CDR3 length equals 14 residues. Germline V lookup: CDR1 SGHDT, CDR2 YYEEEE. The treatment denotes: roughly 19 received Ad26.COV2.S at low or high dose, single or two shots; roughly five received placebo; per-sample allocation not given. The samples were gathered on day 63 after the first injection of vaccine or placebo. Wuhan-strain spike was delivered by a replication-incompetent Ad26 vector. TCRdb keeps only in-frame clones here, not all; method: immunoSEQ multiplex PCR. The sample shows about 480,000 clones, approximately 90% of them seen only once.

This clonotype was sampled from a person aged 18-65 years who received the Ad26.COV2.S COVID-19 vaccine or a placebo. This sample comprised peripheral blood, obtained in a trial of Ad26.COV2.S vaccine versus placebo. This rearrangement joins TRBV5-6 to TRBJ1-1; maybe TRBD1 (5 bases). The CDR3 region is CASSNGHPNTEAFF. As DNA, the CDR3 is TGTGCCAGCAGCAACGGACACCCGAACACTGAAGCTTTCTTT.